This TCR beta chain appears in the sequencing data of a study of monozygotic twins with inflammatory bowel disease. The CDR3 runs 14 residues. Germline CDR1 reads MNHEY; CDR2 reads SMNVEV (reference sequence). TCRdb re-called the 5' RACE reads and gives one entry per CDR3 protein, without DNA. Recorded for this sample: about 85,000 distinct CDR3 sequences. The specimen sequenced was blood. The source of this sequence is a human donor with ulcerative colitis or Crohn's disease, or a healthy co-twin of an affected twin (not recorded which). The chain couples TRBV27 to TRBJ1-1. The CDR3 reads CASRRGRRDTEAFF.